This passage covers 3 T cell receptor beta chains from one sample sequenced in a study of cytomegalovirus exposure and HLA in healthy donors (dated by TCRdb to about 2017). The library was obtained by the immunoSEQ multiplex PCR assay. For the multiplex PCR, a mixture combining 60 forward primers for TCR Vbeta segments and 13 reverse primers for TCR Jbeta segments was used. The table comes from immuneACCESS by way of TCRdb, which keeps in-frame sequences with V and J called. Part of the clones is missing from these tables; in studies checked, under half for an unresolved V gene and the rest for unknown reasons. This sample is represented by roughly 200,000 clones; nearly 80% of them were singletons. The top ten hold about 3% of the sample. Sequencing input: PBMCs. Source of these receptors: a female donor in good health and CMV-seronegative.

DNA of the CDR3: TGTGCCAGCTCATCCCAGGGGAACTATGGCTACACCTTC. It translates to CASSSQGNYGYTF. This chain joins TRBV18 and TRBJ1-2, with D tentatively TRBD1 (6 bases). V lost 5 bases, J lost 2 bases, and 9 bases lay in between. The CDR3 is made up of 13 amino acids. Germline CDR1 and CDR2: KGHSH and LQKENI.

This chain uses TRBV19 with TRBJ2-2; weak D call: TRBD1 (5 bases). With 7 bases removed from V and 2 bases from J, the gap between germline ends came to 11 bases. Germline V CDR1 and CDR2: LNHDA, SQIVND (reference sequence). This CDR3 is built from 14 residues. CDR3 in amino acids: CASMRTLNTGELFF. CDR3 nucleotide sequence: TGTGCCAGTATGAGGACACTAAACACCGGGGAGCTGTTTTTT.

The rearrangement uses TRBV5-1 and TRBJ1-6; possibly TRBD1 for D (6 bases). V was clipped by 4 bases and J by 7 bases, with 15 bases between them. Germline lookup yields CDR1 SGHRS and CDR2 YFSETQ. The CDR3 has 15 residues. In DNA, the CDR3 is TGCGCCAGCAGCCGAGAGGGACACCCCAATTCACCCCTCCACTTT. Amino acid sequence: CASSREGHPNSPLHF.